These 30 T cell receptor beta chains were sequenced from one sample in a study of Ad26.COV2.S vaccination and SARS-CoV-2 variants. Generated by immunoSEQ multiplex PCR, the TCRdb table keeps only in-frame clones and is missing some. The data contain 440,000 or so clones, around 89% of them singletons. This sample's treatment: about 20 received Ad26.COV2.S at low or high dose, single or two shots; about 5 received placebo; per-sample allocation not given. At day 63 after the first vaccine or placebo injection, samples were drawn. The material was peripheral blood, obtained in a trial of Ad26.COV2.S vaccine versus placebo. The source of these receptors is a person between 18 and 65 years old who received the Ad26.COV2.S COVID-19 vaccine or a placebo.

The V gene is TRBV6-2 or TRBV6-3, the J gene TRBJ2-7; 7 bases fit TRBD1. V was clipped by 0 bases and J by 1 base; unmatched bases: 12. There are 18 residues in the CDR3. From germline, CDR1 is MNHEY and CDR2 SVGEGT. CDR3 nucleotides: TGTGCCAGCAGTTACTCGAAGTACTATATGGGACAGTCCTACGAGCAGTACTTC. Translated, it gives CASSYSKYYMGQSYEQYF.

This chain uses TRBV6-5 with TRBJ1-2; TRBD1 might be the D (5 bases). CDR3 length equals 13 residues. Trimming took off 2 bases at V and 4 bases at J, with 8 bases between the two ends. Germline V gene lookup returns CDR1 MNHEY and CDR2 SVGAGI. CDR3 sequence (DNA): TGTGCCAGCAGTTACGGGGCATCCTATGGCTACACCTTC. As protein: CASSYGASYGYTF.

This chain uses TRBV7-2 with TRBJ2-7; D is perhaps TRBD2 (6 bases). The V gene lost 1 base and the J gene lost 5 bases, with 12 bases spanning the gap. The CDR3 length is 14 residues. CDR1 and CDR2 (germline): SGHTA, FQGNSA. The CDR3 DNA reads as TGTGCCAGCAGCTTAGTGGAGGGGCCCCACGAGCAGTACTTC. It translates to CASSLVEGPHEQYF.

CDR3 in amino acids: CASSQRTGGQPQHF. In DNA form, the CDR3 reads TGTGCCAGCAGCCAGAGGACAGGGGGTCAGCCCCAGCATTTT. The gene calls are TRBV7-2 and TRBJ1-5; 10 bases align to TRBD1. The CDR3 covers 14 residues. Germline values: CDR1 SGHTA, CDR2 FQGNSA. Trimming removed 5 bases from V and 6 bases from J; junction bases left unmatched: 4.

The V call is TRBV28, the J call TRBJ2-1; 14 bases agree with TRBD2. The CDR3 consists of 16 residues. Looked up from germline, CDR1 is MDHEN and CDR2 is SYDVKM. Trimming removed 5 bases from V and 7 bases from J; junction bases left unmatched: 7. The CDR3 DNA follows: TGTGCCAGCAGTCAGACTAGCGGGAGGGCCGTGAATGAGCAGTTCTTC. It specifies CASSQTSGRAVNEQFF. The complete variable domain, with remaining parts taken from reference TRBV28 and TRBJ2-1, reads DVKVTQSSRYLVKRTGEKVFLECVQDMDHENMFWYRQDPGLGLRLIYFSYDVKMKEKGDIPEGYSVSREKKERFSLILESASTNQTSMYLCASSQTSGRAVNEQFFGPGTRLTVL.

The chain employs TRBV6-5 and TRBJ2-2, with D perhaps matching TRBD1 (6 bases). The CDR3 contains 15 residues. The V gene's germline CDR1 is MNHEY and CDR2 SVGAGI. V lost 6 bases to trimming and J lost 0 bases, with 11 bases between them. The CDR3 bases are TGTGCCAGCAGGAAGGGACACACGAACACCGGGGAGCTGTTTTTT. It yields the protein CASRKGHTNTGELFF.

This chain uses TRBV28 with TRBJ2-7; a weak D match, TRBD1 (6 bases). This CDR3 has 12 residues. Per germline, CDR1 MDHEN and CDR2 SYDVKM. Deletions cut 9 bases from V and 1 base from J, with 10 bases between. CDR3 loop: CASGGGSYEQYF. The CDR3 DNA is TGTGCCAGTGGGGGCGGTTCCTACGAGCAGTACTTC.

The V gene is TRBV5-4, the J gene TRBJ2-1; the match to TRBD2 covers 7 bases. Germline values: CDR1 SGHNT, CDR2 YYREEE (reference sequence). This CDR3 spans 15 amino acids. The V gene end was trimmed by 0 bases and the J gene end by 7 bases; junction bases not matched to a gene: 7. Here the CDR3 DNA reads TGTGCCAGCAGCTTGGACGCGGGGGAGGGGAATGAGCAGTTCTTC. It yields the protein CASSLDAGEGNEQFF.

J is TRBJ2-6 and V is TRBV18; a weak D match, TRBD1 (6 bases). The germline V gene encodes CDR1 KGHSH and CDR2 LQKENI. The germline V and J ends were trimmed by 2 bases and 4 bases, with 9 bases remaining between them. The CDR3 has 15 amino acids. CDR3 residues: CASSPTGPGANVLTF. CDR3 nucleotides: TGTGCCAGCTCACCAACAGGGCCCGGGGCCAACGTCCTGACTTTC.

The V gene is TRBV13, the J gene TRBJ2-5, with D hard to call. V was pared by 0 bases and J by 5 bases, with 10 bases between. The CDR3 spans 14 residues. Germline loops: CDR1 PRHDT, CDR2 FYEKMQ (reference sequence). DNA of the CDR3: TGTGCCAGCAGCTTAGGGCTAGTCAGCGAGACCCAGTACTTC. It yields the protein CASSLGLVSETQYF.

This rearrangement joins TRBV4-1 to TRBJ1-4; perhaps TRBD1 as D (5 bases). Per germline, CDR1 MGHRA and CDR2 YSYEKL. The V and J ends lost 5 bases and 1 base respectively, with 17 bases between them. There are 17 residues in the CDR3. The CDR3 DNA is TGCGCCAGCAGCGCCTCCAGGGCCCGATTAACTAATGAAAAACTGTTTTTT. Translated, it gives CASSASRARLTNEKLFF.

On this clone: The sample has other DNA sequences that encode this CDR3 too. The rearrangement joins TRBV9 to TRBJ2-7; 10 bases match TRBD1. CDR1 is SGDLS, CDR2 YYNGEE, per germline. V gave up 4 bases and J gave up 2 bases; unmatched junction bases: 3. CDR3 size: 14 residues. The CDR3 region has the DNA TGTGCCAGCAGCACAGGGACAGGGGCCTACGAGCAGTACTTC. Protein product: CASSTGTGAYEQYF.

This chain links TRBV15 with TRBJ2-7, with no clear D. This CDR3 comprises 15 residues. V shed 0 bases and J shed 2 bases, with 11 bases lying between them. Germline values: CDR1 LNHNV, CDR2 YYDKDF (reference sequence). The CDR3 coding sequence is TGTGCCACCAGCAGAGAACTCAATAGTCCCTACGAGCAGTACTTC. Translated, it gives CATSRELNSPYEQYF.

V is TRBV19 and J is TRBJ2-3; 12 bases are a match to TRBD2. Germline V gene sequence: CDR1 LNHDA, CDR2 SQIVND (reference sequence). V dropped 4 bases and J dropped 1; count of bases not matched to a gene: 6. This CDR3 is built from 17 residues. CDR3 loop: CASSTPSGGARTDTQYF. The CDR3 DNA reads as TGTGCCAGTAGTACCCCTAGCGGGGGGGCCCGCACAGATACGCAGTATTTT.

The chain uses TRBV11-3 and TRBJ2-3, with 13 bases matching TRBD2. Germline V gene lookup returns CDR1 SGHNT and CDR2 YENEEA. This CDR3 contains 16 residues. V was pared by 5 bases and J by 5 bases, with 7 bases of the junction left unmatched. The CDR3 spells CASSRTSGGGKDTQYF. DNA for the CDR3: TGTGCCAGCAGCCGAACTAGCGGGGGGGGAAAAGATACGCAGTATTTT.

The chain joins TRBV5-5 to TRBJ1-1, with D unclear. The CDR3 is made up of 14 amino acids. V was cut by 2 bases and J by 4 bases, with 12 bases left in between. Germline V gives CDR1 SGHKS, CDR2 YYEKEE (reference sequence). This CDR3 reads CASSFDRGRTEAFF. Written as DNA, the CDR3 is TGTGCCAGCAGCTTTGATCGGGGTCGCACTGAAGCTTTCTTT.

This chain links TRBV14 with TRBJ1-5; no clear D. Germline V gene lookup returns CDR1 SGHDN and CDR2 FVKESK. Trimming removed 1 base at V and 0 bases at J, with 10 bases between. The CDR3 consists of 16 residues. CDR3 DNA: TGTGCCAGCAGCCAAGTCGGAAGGTATAGCAATCAGCCCCAGCATTTT. It yields the protein CASSQVGRYSNQPQHF.

J is TRBJ1-3 and V is TRBV2; unclear D gene. The V and J ends lost 3 bases and 0 bases respectively, with 9 bases between them. Germline CDR1 and CDR2: SNHLY and FYNNEI. The length of the CDR3 is 15 residues. CDR3 nucleotides: TGTGCCAGCAGTGATTTGGTTTACTCTGGAAACACCATATATTTT. Protein sequence: CASSDLVYSGNTIYF. Variable domain in full (rest from reference TRBV2 and TRBJ1-3): EPEVTQTPSHQVTQMGQEVILRCVPISNHLYFYWYRQILGQKVEFLVSFYNNEISEKSEIFDDQFSVERPDGSNFTLKIRSTKLEDSAMYFCASSDLVYSGNTIYFGEGSWLTVV.

V is TRBV3-1 (or the pseudogene TRBV3-2) and J is TRBJ1-5; D perhaps matches TRBD1 (6 bases). Trimming stripped 5 bases from V and 5 bases from J, with 13 bases between. Germline V gives CDR1 LGHDT, CDR2 YNNKEL (reference sequence). The CDR3 sequence is 14 residues long. In nucleotides, the CDR3 is TGTGCCAGCAGCAGGGCATGGACAGATCAGCCCCAGCATTTT. Translating it yields CASSRAWTDQPQHF.

The chain uses TRBV7-9 and TRBJ2-7; D is tentatively TRBD1 or TRBD2 (6 bases each). This CDR3 has 14 residues. Germline lookup yields CDR1 SEHNR and CDR2 FQNEAQ (reference sequence). V gave up 5 bases and J gave up 2 bases, with 13 bases separating them. The CDR3 bases are TGTGCCAGCAGCGAACACGGGGGCACCTACGAGCAGTACTTC. Its translation: CASSEHGGTYEQYF.

The J gene is TRBJ1-1, the V gene TRBV6-5; TRBD1 is a possible D gene (5 bases). V dropped 6 bases and J dropped 3 bases, with 17 bases sitting between them. The CDR3 spans 15 residues. Germline V gene sequence: CDR1 MNHEY, CDR2 SVGAGI. The CDR3 sequence: CASRLLTGSYTEAFF. In DNA, the CDR3 is TGTGCCAGCAGACTCCTCACAGGATCTTACACTGAAGCTTTCTTT.

This sequence joins TRBV2 and TRBJ1-6; D is possibly TRBD1 (5 bases). The CDR3 sequence is 17 residues long. V shed 5 bases and J shed 2 bases, with 16 bases lying between them. Germline-derived CDR1 and CDR2 are SNHLY and FYNNEI. The CDR3 spells CASSPGTTWTYNSPLHF. The CDR3 region has the DNA TGTGCCAGCAGTCCCGGGACCACATGGACCTATAATTCACCCCTCCACTTT.

The chain has TRBV3-1 (or the pseudogene TRBV3-2) and TRBJ2-1, with D maybe TRBD1 (6 bases). Trimming pared 4 bases from V and 9 bases from J, leaving 13 bases between. The length of the CDR3 is 13 residues. Germline loops: CDR1 LGHDT, CDR2 YNNKEL (reference sequence). The DNA for the CDR3 is TGTGCCAGCAGCCTAGCTAGCAGGGGTGAGCAGTTCTTC. Its protein is CASSLASRGEQFF.

In its sample, this clone was seen a few times. The V and J genes are TRBV28 and TRBJ2-7; possible D gene TRBD2, 5 bases. The CDR3 is 14 residues long. V gave up 6 bases and J gave up 7 bases, with 19 bases separating them. Germline lookup yields CDR1 MDHEN and CDR2 SYDVKM. For the CDR3, the DNA is TGTGCCAGCAGCCGCCGTGATTTGAGGGATGAGCAGTACTTC. Amino acid sequence: CASSRRDLRDEQYF.

This chain joins TRBV14 and TRBJ2-1; TRBD2 matches 15 bases. The CDR3 has 16 residues. With V trimmed by 4 bases and J by 8 bases, 6 bases remained unmatched. Germline V gene data show CDR1 as SGHDN and CDR2 as FVKESK. CDR3 nucleotide sequence: TGTGCCAGCAGCCCTCGGACTAGCGGGAGGGGCGATGAGCAGTTCTTC. Its protein product is CASSPRTSGRGDEQFF.

The chain has TRBV19 and TRBJ2-2; D is unresolved. This CDR3 spans 13 amino acids. Germline lookup yields CDR1 LNHDA and CDR2 SQIVND (reference sequence). Trimming stripped 5 bases from V and 13 bases from J, with 17 bases between. The CDR3 nucleotides are TGTGCCAGTAGTTACATTGGGATCGTGGGGCTGTTTTTT. Its translation: CASSYIGIVGLFF.

This clone was picked up one time. The V gene is TRBV14, the J gene TRBJ2-2, with 7 positions matching TRBD2. J was trimmed by 6 bases and V by 5 bases; bases with no gene match: 9. The length of the CDR3 is 15 residues. CDR1 and CDR2 (germline): SGHDN, FVKESK. The CDR3 loop is CASSSRLARAGELFF. The CDR3 region has the DNA TGTGCCAGCAGCTCCCGACTAGCTAGGGCCGGGGAGCTGTTTTTT. Supplemented by reference TRBV14 and TRBJ2-2, the full variable domain reads EAGVTQFPSHSVIEKGQTVTLRCDPISGHDNLYWYRRVMGKEIKFLLHFVKESKQDESGMPNNRFLAERTGGTYSTLKVQPAELEDSGVYFCASSSRLARAGELFFGEGSRLTVL.

The chain recombines TRBV25-1 with TRBJ1-4, with D uncertain. The V gene lost 2 bases and the J gene lost 7 bases, with 14 bases spanning the gap. The CDR3 is made up of 15 amino acids. Germline V gene lookup returns CDR1 MGHDK and CDR2 SYGVNS. DNA for the CDR3: TGTGCCAGCAGTGAAGCACGGAATGGAGGTGAAAAACTGTTTTTT. Protein: CASSEARNGGEKLFF.

The chain uses TRBV6-6 and TRBJ1-1, with D perhaps TRBD1 (5 bases). Trimming pared 4 bases from V and 1 base from J, leaving 7 bases between. The CDR3 spans 13 residues. Germline CDR1 reads MNHNY; CDR2 reads SVGAGI (reference sequence). The CDR3 DNA sequence: TGTGCCAGCAGTTTCGGACAGAACACTGAAGCTTTCTTT. This encodes CASSFGQNTEAFF.

This chain connects TRBV6-5 to TRBJ2-7, with D perhaps matching TRBD1 (6 bases). The CDR3 consists of 15 residues. Germline values: CDR1 MNHEY, CDR2 SVGAGI. Deletions cut 4 bases from V and 1 base from J, with 14 bases between. The CDR3 DNA is TGTGCCAGCAGTTTTGACGTCAGGGGATCCTACGAGCAGTACTTC. It codes for CASSFDVRGSYEQYF.